These 21 T cell receptor beta chains were sequenced from one sample in a study of CD8 T cells in ankylosing spondylitis. General study results and limits: Seemingly distinctive of ankylosing spondylitis blood was a TCR beta motif formed by eight highly homologous variants.

TCRdb called the 5' RACE reads again in MiXCR, with one record for every CDR3 protein. In the table there are some 840,000 distinct CDR3 sequences, approximately 12% of which are singletons. For these receptors, no antigen is known. The sequencing sample was made of blood, either unsorted or a sorted T cell fraction (not recorded which). Every receptor here comes from a male donor with ankylosing spondylitis.

At least ten counts were recorded for this clonotype. The V call is TRBV4-3, the J call TRBJ2-1; no reliable D call. In germline, CDR1 is LGHNA, CDR2 YSLEER. The CDR3 extends over 16 amino acids. Trimming removed 3 bases at V and 4 bases at J, with 16 bases between. CDR3 loop: CASSQEVTVEYNEQFF. The DNA of the CDR3 is TGCGCCAGCAGCCAGGAAGTAACCGTTGAATACAATGAGCAGTTCTTC.

V usage is TRBV28 and J usage is TRBJ1-5, with D maybe TRBD1 (5 bases). The CDR3 consists of 16 residues. With 4 bases removed from V and 2 bases from J, the gap between germline ends came to 15 bases. Germline values: CDR1 MDHEN, CDR2 SYDVKM. This chain's CDR3 is CASSSEGRGRNQPQHF. For the CDR3, the DNA is TGTGCCAGCAGTTCCGAGGGGAGGGGCCGCAATCAGCCCCAGCATTTT.

The chain employs TRBV18 and TRBJ2-5, with 8 nucleotides matching TRBD1. Germline CDR1 reads KGHSH; CDR2 reads LQKENI. The V segment lost 4 bases and the J segment 5 bases; nucleotides outside the gene matches: 6. The CDR3 extends over 14 amino acids. The CDR3 here is CASSQPGQAETQYF. In DNA form, the CDR3 reads TGTGCCAGCTCACAACCGGGACAGGCGGAGACCCAGTACTTC.

As regards this clonotype: One junction end does not reproduce the germline sequence, and a read error may be involved. V gene TRBV12-3 or TRBV12-4 combines with J gene TRBJ2-2; D not resolved. This CDR3 is built from 13 residues. This chain's CDR3 is CASNLGYTGELFF. CDR3 coding DNA: TGTGCCAGCAATTTAGGCTATACCGGGGAGCTGTTTTTT.

V gene TRBV29-1 combines with J gene TRBJ2-5, with D maybe TRBD1 (5 bases). The CDR3 runs 12 residues. Germline V CDR1 and CDR2: SQVTM, ANQGSEA. V lost 4 bases to trimming and J lost 3 bases, with 9 bases between them. CDR3 bases: TGCAGCGTTGTTGGCAGGGAAGAGACCCAGTACTTC. Translated: CSVVGREETQYF. The entire variable domain, with the rest obtained from reference TRBV29-1 and TRBJ2-5, is as follows: SAVISQKPSRDICQRGTSLTIQCQVDSQVTMMFWYRQQPGQSLTLIATANQGSEATYESGFVIDKFPISRPNLTFSTLTVSNMSPEDSSIYLCSVVGREETQYFGPGTRLLVL.

This clonotype appeared many times. This chain uses TRBV6-1 with TRBJ2-7; 8 bases agree with TRBD2. The germline V gene has CDR1 MNHNS and CDR2 SASEGT. The CDR3 covers 14 residues. Trimming took 6 bases from V and 3 from J; bases not matched to a gene: 7. In DNA form, the CDR3 reads TGTGCCAGCAGACCCAGCGGGAGAATCTACGAGCAGTACTTC. Protein: CASRPSGRIYEQYF.

The chain links TRBV6-5 to TRBJ1-1, with D unclear. The CDR3 length is 16 residues. Germline-derived CDR1 and CDR2 are MNHEY and SVGAGI. Trimming left V 1 base short and J 3 bases short, with 15 bases between. The CDR3 DNA is TGTGCCAGCAGTTACTTAAGGCGGGGTATCGACACTGAAGCTTTCTTT. Its translation is CASSYLRRGIDTEAFF.

The chain employs TRBV5-1 and TRBJ1-1; the D gene is possibly TRBD1 (5 bases). Germline assignment: CDR1 SGHRS and CDR2 YFSETQ. This CDR3 has 15 residues. V dropped 4 bases and J dropped 4 bases, with 17 bases sitting between them. The CDR3 DNA is TGCGCCAGCAGCCCGGGTATGGGGGATGCCACTGAAGCTTTCTTT. This translates into CASSPGMGDATEAFF.

This clonotype was recorded a few times. This sequence joins TRBV20-1 and TRBJ2-3, with unresolved D. Between the trimmed V and J ends, which lost 3 bases and 5 bases, there was a span of 9 bases. The germline gives CDR1 DFQATT, CDR2 SNEGSKA (reference sequence). The CDR3 is 12 residues long. In DNA, the CDR3 is TGCAGTGCTAGCCGACTTGGAGATACGCAGTATTTT. It yields the protein CSASRLGDTQYF.

This chain links TRBV9 with TRBJ1-2; unclear D gene. The CDR3 has 13 amino acids. V dropped 3 bases and J dropped 3 bases, with 9 bases sitting between them. Germline V CDR1 and CDR2: SGDLS, YYNGEE. The DNA for the CDR3 is TGTGCCAGCAGCGAACAGTATTACTATGGCTACACCTTC. The encoded protein is CASSEQYYYGYTF.

This clonotype appeared a few times. The gene calls are TRBV11-2 and TRBJ2-5; the D gene is possibly TRBD1 (6 bases). This CDR3 region has 14 residues. V dropped 5 bases and J dropped 5 bases, with 15 bases sitting between them. Germline CDR1 SGHAT, CDR2 FQNNGV. CDR3 sequence reads: CASSPQGLGETQYF. The CDR3 coding sequence is TGTGCCAGCAGCCCCCAGGGGTTAGGGGAGACCCAGTACTTC. The full variable domain, with the rest looked up from reference TRBV11-2 and TRBJ2-5, is EAGVAQSPRYKIIEKRQSVAFWCNPISGHATLYWYQQILGQGPKLLIQFQNNGVVDDSQLPKDRFSAERLKGVDSTLKIQPAKLEDSAVYLCASSPQGLGETQYFGPGTRLLVL.

The rearrangement joins TRBV4-2 to TRBJ2-4; D gene uncertain. V was cut by 0 bases and J by 3 bases, with 9 bases left in between. This CDR3 has 15 residues. CDR1 and CDR2 (germline): LGHNA, YNFKEQ. Here the CDR3 DNA reads TGTGCCAGCAGCCAAGAAACCTGGGACAAAAACATTCAGTACTTC. Translating gives CASSQETWDKNIQYF.

This clonotype has only a few counts. This rearrangement joins TRBV4-3 to TRBJ2-3; D not resolved. This CDR3 comprises 13 residues. Germline CDR1 LGHNA, CDR2 YSLEER. V lost 5 bases, J lost 3 bases, and 9 bases lay in between. CDR3 sequence reads: CASSSTATDTQYF. DNA for the CDR3: TGCGCCAGCAGCTCAACGGCTACAGATACGCAGTATTTT.

This clonotype occurred many times. V gene TRBV12-3 or TRBV12-4 combines with J gene TRBJ1-2; D is possibly TRBD1 (5 bases). The CDR3 extends over 13 amino acids. The V end lost 6 bases, the J end lost 8 bases, and 16 bases lay between the germline ends. The CDR3 protein is CASSRTTSWGYTF. DNA for the CDR3: TGTGCCAGCAGCAGGACAACTTCTTGGGGCTACACCTTC.

This clonotype was picked up many times. The chain couples TRBV29-1 to TRBJ2-5; 12 bases map to TRBD2. V lost 1 base, J lost 5 bases, and 2 bases stayed unmatched. The CDR3 covers 14 residues. Looked up from germline, CDR1 is SQVTM and CDR2 is ANQGSEA. The CDR3 loop reads CSVEGLAGVETQYF. DNA for the CDR3: TGCAGCGTTGAAGGACTAGCGGGAGTTGAGACCCAGTACTTC.

This chain joins TRBV5-1 and TRBJ2-5; D remains ambiguous. Trimming removed 1 base at V and 5 bases at J, with 15 bases between. The CDR3 runs to 15 residues. Germline V gene sequence: CDR1 SGHRS, CDR2 YFSETQ. Here the CDR3 reads CASSLTWFGQETQYF. CDR3 nucleotides: TGCGCCAGCAGCTTGACTTGGTTTGGGCAGGAGACCCAGTACTTC.

This chain joins TRBV7-3 and TRBJ1-1; 7 nucleotides line up with TRBD1. This CDR3 contains 16 residues. V gave up 4 bases and J gave up 5 bases; unmatched junction bases: 13. Per the germline V gene, CDR1 is SGHTA and CDR2 is FQGTGA. CDR3 sequence (DNA): TGTGCCAGCAGCTCGGACCCCAGGGGGATCGGAACTGAAGCTTTCTTT. Translation gives CASSSDPRGIGTEAFF.

This clonotype was found a few times. CDR3 in amino acids: CASSDRDSHNSPLHF. The DNA for the CDR3 is TGCGCCAGCAGCGACCGGGACAGTCATAATTCACCCCTCCACTTT. The V call is TRBV5-1, the J call TRBJ1-6; 7 bases line up with TRBD1. Per the germline V gene, CDR1 is SGHRS and CDR2 is YFSETQ. After removal of 4 bases from V and 5 bases from J, the junction contained 6 bases not matched to a gene. CDR3 size: 15 residues.

In its sample, this clonotype was seen many times. The chain combines TRBV29-1 with TRBJ2-3; tentative D call: TRBD1 (5 bases). The germline CDR1 and CDR2 sequences are SQVTM and ANQGSEA. This CDR3 has 14 residues. The V and J ends lost 4 bases and 6 bases respectively, with 17 bases between them. The chain's CDR3 is CSVGESGPGDTQYF. CDR3 DNA sequence: TGCAGCGTTGGGGAAAGTGGCCCAGGGGATACGCAGTATTTT.

This clonotype occurred many times. Here the CDR3 DNA reads TGTGCCAGCAGTCCTCAGGCGGGGATGAGCAATCAGCCCCAGCATTTT. This translates into CASSPQAGMSNQPQHF. This chain connects TRBV12-3 or TRBV12-4 to TRBJ1-5; no clear D. Trimming removed 5 bases at V and 1 base at J, with 15 bases between. This CDR3 is 16 amino acids long.

CDR3 loop: CASTDRARPYNSPLHF. DNA for the CDR3: TGTGCCAGCACCGACCGGGCAAGACCATATAATTCACCCCTCCACTTT. The chain links TRBV6-1 to TRBJ1-6; D is undetermined. This CDR3 is 16 amino acids long. Germline V CDR1 and CDR2: MNHNS, SASEGT. V lost 7 bases and J lost 4, with 17 bases in between.